This entry describes one T cell receptor (beta chain). Its target is not known. This sample stems from a study of T cell responses to AZD1222 COVID-19 vaccine. Points from the study as a whole: Donors, mostly white British, included more females; clonal diversity was possibly underestimated. Nearly half of spike-specific TCRs reportedly target unmutated variant regions. Spike-specific TCRs gained breadth and depth after people received two AZD1222 doses.

The germline gives CDR1 LNHDA, CDR2 SQIVND (reference sequence). V was clipped by 7 bases and J by 2 bases; unmatched bases: 4. The CDR3 totals 13 residues. TCRdb keeps only in-frame clones here, not all; method: immunoSEQ multiplex PCR. The sample holds approximately 99,000 clones, around nine tenths seen once. This clonotype was obtained from an adult in good health. This sample comprised peripheral blood, obtained on day 0 of MenACWY control vaccination. This chain joins TRBV19 and TRBJ1-2; TRBD1 matches at 7 bases. The CDR3, as DNA: TGTGCCAGTACCTCACAGGGGAACTATGGCTACACCTTC. Translation: CASTSQGNYGYTF.